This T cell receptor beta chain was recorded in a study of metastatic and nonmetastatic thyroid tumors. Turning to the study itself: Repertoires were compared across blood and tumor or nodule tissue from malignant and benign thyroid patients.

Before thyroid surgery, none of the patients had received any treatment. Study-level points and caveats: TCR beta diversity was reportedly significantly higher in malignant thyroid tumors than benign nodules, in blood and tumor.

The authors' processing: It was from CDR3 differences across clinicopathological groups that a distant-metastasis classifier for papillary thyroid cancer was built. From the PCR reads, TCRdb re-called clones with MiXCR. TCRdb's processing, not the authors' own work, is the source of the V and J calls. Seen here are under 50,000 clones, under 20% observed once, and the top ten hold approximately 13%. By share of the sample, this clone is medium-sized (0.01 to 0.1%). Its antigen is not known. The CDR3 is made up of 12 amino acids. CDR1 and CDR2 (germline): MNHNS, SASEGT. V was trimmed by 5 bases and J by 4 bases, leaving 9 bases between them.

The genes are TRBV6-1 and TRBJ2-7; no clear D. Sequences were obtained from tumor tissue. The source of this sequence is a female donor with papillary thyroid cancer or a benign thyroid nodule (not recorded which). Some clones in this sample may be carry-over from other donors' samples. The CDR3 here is CASSYGQYEQYF. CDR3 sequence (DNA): TGTGCCAGCAGTTATGGGCAGTACGAGCAGTACTTC.